The 21 T cell receptor beta chains presented below share a single source sample, sequenced in a study of beta chain features in type 1 diabetes. The study reverse transcribed the entire isolated RNA, so it sequenced expressed TCRB transcripts. Here immunoSEQ multiplex PCR was the method, and the copy in TCRdb shows in-frame clones only, minus some. Of roughly 140,000 clones listed, under 9.5% are singletons. Sequencing input: central memory CD4+ T cells from blood. The receptors derive from a man aged 18-30 years in good health.

This clone was seen repeatedly, ten times or more. The J gene is TRBJ2-5, the V gene TRBV2; 7 positions agree with TRBD1. With 5 bases clipped from V and 2 bases from J, the junction kept 5 bases outside the gene matches. Germline-derived CDR1 and CDR2 are SNHLY and FYNNEI. The CDR3 spans 14 residues. CDR3 loop: CASSSGTAQETQYF. The DNA of the CDR3 is TGTGCCAGCAGTTCCGGGACAGCGCAAGAGACCCAGTACTTC.

This clone was counted at least ten times. The chain is built from TRBV7-9 and TRBJ1-6; D gene unclear. The V gene's germline CDR1 is SEHNR and CDR2 FQNEAQ (reference sequence). The CDR3 consists of 15 residues. The V end was cut by 2 bases, the J end by 7 bases, with 12 bases between. In nucleotides, the CDR3 is TGTGCCAGCAGCTTACGAGGGTCGTACAATTCACCCCTCCACTTT. It encodes CASSLRGSYNSPLHF.

This clone was seen more than once but under ten times. This sequence joins TRBV2 and TRBJ1-5; D gene unclear. The germline gives CDR1 SNHLY, CDR2 FYNNEI. V was clipped by 4 bases and J by 6 bases, with 10 bases between them. The CDR3 spans 13 residues. CDR3: CASSVQIGQPQHF. Here the CDR3 DNA reads TGTGCCAGCAGTGTACAGATCGGTCAGCCCCAGCATTTT.

The chain recombines TRBV7-9 with TRBJ1-6; 9 bases map to TRBD1. The germline CDR1 and CDR2 sequences are SEHNR and FQNEAQ (reference sequence). The trim removed 3 bases at V and 8 bases at J, leaving 2 bases unmatched. This CDR3 contains 14 residues. The CDR3 loop reads CASSLTGGDSPLHF. The CDR3, as DNA: TGTGCCAGCAGCTTGACAGGGGGGGATTCACCCCTCCACTTT.

This clone was found a few times. This chain uses TRBV30 with TRBJ2-3; perhaps TRBD1 as D (6 bases). V was trimmed by 2 bases and J by 2 bases, leaving 17 bases between them. The CDR3 sequence is 16 residues long. Germline lookup yields CDR1 GTSNPN and CDR2 SVGIG (reference sequence). In DNA, the CDR3 is TGTGCCTGGAGTCCTAAAATTACAGGGTCCACAGATACGCAGTATTTT. It specifies CAWSPKITGSTDTQYF.

This clone was detected a few times. The V call is TRBV19, the J call TRBJ2-2; D perhaps matches TRBD1 (6 bases). Trimming took 5 bases from V and 4 from J, leaving 11 bases between them. The CDR3 is 14 residues long. The germline V gene encodes CDR1 LNHDA and CDR2 SQIVND (reference sequence). In DNA form, the CDR3 reads TGTGCCAGTAGTTATGACAGGACCACCGGGGAGCTGTTTTTT. Protein sequence: CASSYDRTTGELFF.

V is TRBV28 and J is TRBJ1-4; D uncertain. CDR3 length: 13 amino acids. Germline values: CDR1 MDHEN, CDR2 SYDVKM. The ends were cut back, 6 bases at V and 7 bases at J, with 12 bases in the middle. This chain's CDR3 is CASSSPRGEKLFF. In DNA form, the CDR3 reads TGTGCCAGCAGCTCCCCGCGCGGTGAAAAACTGTTTTTT.

The table lists this clone with many counts. The rearrangement uses TRBV15 and TRBJ2-7, with 11 bases identical to TRBD1. CDR1 is LNHNV, CDR2 YYDKDF, per germline (reference sequence). Trimming cost V 5 bases and J 2 bases; bases outside gene matches: 2. This CDR3 contains 14 residues. The CDR3 bases are TGTGCCACCAGCCTGGGACAGGGGGCCTACGAGCAGTACTTC. Its protein product is CATSLGQGAYEQYF.

This clone was observed many times. This chain joins TRBV30 and TRBJ2-5; TRBD1 matches at 11 bases. Trimming at V came to 3 bases and at J to 5 bases, leaving 2 bases not matched to a gene. CDR3 size: 13 residues. CDR1 and CDR2 from the germline V gene are GTSNPN and SVGIG (reference sequence). The CDR3 DNA reads as TGTGCCTGGAGGGACAGGGGGCGGGAGACCCAGTACTTC. Translating gives CAWRDRGRETQYF.

The J gene is TRBJ2-3, the V gene TRBV7-9; possible D gene TRBD2, 6 bases. Trimming removed 5 bases at V and 4 bases at J, with 13 bases between. Germline values: CDR1 SEHNR, CDR2 FQNEAQ (reference sequence). The CDR3 consists of 14 residues. CDR3 sequence reads: CASSRGLDPDTQYF. CDR3 bases: TGTGCCAGCAGCCGGGGACTTGACCCAGATACGCAGTATTTT.

This clone came up a few times. The V and J genes are TRBV11-1 and TRBJ1-2; 11 nucleotides line up with TRBD1. Germline CDR1 and CDR2: SGHAT and FQDESV (reference sequence). With 5 bases clipped from V and 9 bases from J, the junction kept 8 bases outside the gene matches. This CDR3 contains 14 residues. The CDR3: CASSPRTGGFSYTF. The CDR3 DNA follows: TGTGCCAGCAGCCCGAGGACAGGGGGCTTCAGCTACACCTTC.

This chain uses TRBV28 with TRBJ2-2; 11 bases agree with TRBD2. This CDR3 contains 16 residues. J lost 7 bases, V lost 6 bases, and 10 bases had no gene match. Germline lookup yields CDR1 MDHEN and CDR2 SYDVKM. The CDR3 DNA sequence: TGTGCCAGCAGACTAGCGGGAGAAAGTCGGGGCGGGGAGCTGTTTTTT. Translation gives CASRLAGESRGGELFF.

This clone was seen more than once but under ten times. The chain is built from TRBV18 and TRBJ1-5; TRBD1 is a possible D gene (5 bases). The CDR3 covers 14 residues. V gave up 6 bases and J gave up 3 bases, with 12 bases separating them. From germline, CDR1 is KGHSH and CDR2 LQKENI. The CDR3 nucleotides are TGTGCCAGCTCCCTCGGACACCTCAATCAGCCCCAGCATTTT. Protein product: CASSLGHLNQPQHF.

The chain links TRBV4-2 to TRBJ2-2; TRBD2 is a possible D gene (5 bases). Germline V gives CDR1 LGHNA, CDR2 YNFKEQ. The V end was cut by 3 bases, the J end by 4 bases, with 9 bases between. This CDR3 region has 14 residues. CDR3: CASSHTRTTGELFF. For the CDR3, the DNA is TGTGCCAGCAGCCATACTAGAACCACCGGGGAGCTGTTTTTT.

This clone was seen repeatedly, ten times or more. CDR3 nucleotides: TGCGCCAGCAGCCAAGGAAGCTACAACTATGGCTACACCTTC. Translating gives CASSQGSYNYGYTF. The J gene is TRBJ1-2, the V gene TRBV4-3; D not resolved. This CDR3 region has 14 residues. Germline V CDR1 and CDR2: LGHNA, YSLEER. Trimming took off 1 base at V and 2 bases at J, with 8 bases between the two ends.

This clone occurred a few times. V gene TRBV4-3 combines with J gene TRBJ2-3; 7 bases fit TRBD1. The V gene end was trimmed by 1 base and the J gene end by 5 bases; junction bases not matched to a gene: 9. The germline gives CDR1 LGHNA, CDR2 YSLEER. The CDR3 loop spans 16 amino acids. As DNA, the CDR3 is TGCGCCAGCAGCCAAGTCCAAGACAGGGTCAGAGATACGCAGTATTTT. Its protein product is CASSQVQDRVRDTQYF.

The chain recombines TRBV4-1 with TRBJ1-1, with D hard to call. V lost 4 bases, J lost 10 bases, and 28 bases lay in between. The CDR3 spans 17 residues. Germline V gene data show CDR1 as MGHRA and CDR2 as YSYEKL. CDR3 in DNA: TGCGCCAGCAGCCTCCTGTTCGATCGGGAGTTGGTGGAGGCAGCTTTCTTT. Protein product: CASSLLFDRELVEAAFF.

This chain links TRBV9 with TRBJ2-3; the match to TRBD2 covers 9 bases. V shed 2 bases, J shed 2 bases, and the junction held 6 bases outside the gene matches. Germline V gives CDR1 SGDLS, CDR2 YYNGEE. This CDR3 contains 16 residues. CDR3 nucleotides: TGTGCCAGCAGCGTGACTAGCGGATCAATCACAGATACGCAGTATTTT. This encodes CASSVTSGSITDTQYF. The full variable domain, rest sourced from reference TRBV9 and TRBJ2-3, is DSGVTQTPKHLITATGQRVTLRCSPRSGDLSVYWYQQSLDQGLQFLIQYYNGEERAKGNILERFSAQQFPDLHSELNLSSLELGDSALYFCASSVTSGSITDTQYFGPGTRLTVL.

This clone appeared a few times. This chain joins TRBV6-1 and TRBJ2-7; the D gene is possibly TRBD2 (6 bases). The CDR3 runs 13 residues. V lost 6 bases and J lost 5, with 14 bases in between. Germline V lookup: CDR1 MNHNS, CDR2 SASEGT. The CDR3 region has the DNA TGTGCCAGCAGGGCTGGAGGGGCGGACGAGCAGTACTTC. Encoded protein: CASRAGGADEQYF.

This clone was observed a handful of times. This chain joins TRBV11-2 and TRBJ1-3; D gene unclear. Looked up from germline, CDR1 is SGHAT and CDR2 is FQNNGV. Trimming left V 7 bases short and J 0 bases short, with 10 bases between. The CDR3 is 14 amino acids. CDR3 sequence reads: CASTGEPSGNTIYF. The CDR3 DNA reads as TGTGCCAGCACCGGTGAACCCTCTGGAAACACCATATATTTT.

In this sample, this clone turned up a few times. The chain combines TRBV4-2 with TRBJ2-2; tentatively, D is TRBD2 (6 bases). The CDR3 extends over 15 amino acids. Trimming removed 0 bases at V and 3 bases at J, with 8 bases between. In germline, CDR1 is LGHNA, CDR2 YNFKEQ. CDR3: CASSQDGGYTGELFF. DNA of the CDR3: TGTGCCAGCAGCCAAGATGGAGGGTACACCGGGGAGCTGTTTTTT.